Included here is one T cell receptor beta chain sequence, with context. The target antigen is unknown. The data stem from a study of T cell responses to AZD1222 COVID-19 vaccine. V was cut by 7 bases and J by 4 bases, with 16 bases left in between. The CDR3 sequence is 15 residues long. Germline V gene sequence: CDR1 SNHLY, CDR2 FYNNEI. Libraries were prepared by immunoSEQ multiplex PCR; TCRdb keeps only in-frame clonotypes and omits some of them. Of some 130,000 clones listed, roughly 91% are singletons. Overall study findings and caveats: Baseline serostatus was positive in only six AZD1222 recipients. Reports say nearly half of spike-specific TCRs go after unmutated variant regions.

The TCR comes from an adult in good health. The V call is TRBV2, the J call TRBJ1-4; tentative D call: TRBD1 (5 bases). The specimen comprised peripheral blood, sampled on day 0 of AZD1222 vaccination. The CDR3 here is CASTRMRGINEKLFF. CDR3 nucleotides: TGTGCCAGCACTCGCATGAGGGGCATTAATGAAAAACTGTTTTTT.